These T cell receptor beta chains were read from a single sample in a study of cytomegalovirus exposure and HLA in healthy donors. This table comes from immunoSEQ multiplex PCR, and its TCRdb copy is limited to in-frame clones, with some not included. This sample has roughly 120,000 clones, with 80% to 85% found just once. The source material was PBMCs. The receptor set was obtained from a woman in her sixties or seventies in good health and CMV-seropositive. The CDR3 runs from the conserved cysteine through the conserved F or W. Fields, in order: D gene, J gene, V gene, clone size, CDR3 DNA, CDR3 protein. D genes are given only for firm matches. The size field is filled for only some rows; it gives once, few, many or a size class.

TRBD1 | TRBJ1-2 | TRBV2 | . | TGTGCCAGCAGTGTGCGGCAGGGGGGAAATGGCTACACCTTC | CASSVRQGGNGYTF
. | TRBJ2-1 | TRBV7-3 | . | TGTGCCAGCAGCTCTGGGGACAAAAACAATGAGCAGTTCTTC | CASSSGDKNNEQFF
. | TRBJ2-2 | TRBV5-4 | . | TGTGCCAGCAGCTTGGCCCCGTCTCCCGGGGAGCTGTTTTTT | CASSLAPSPGELFF
TRBD1 | TRBJ2-7 | TRBV19 | . | TGTGCCAGTAGTCCTTTGGACAGGGTTCGGGAGCAGTACTTC | CASSPLDRVREQYF
TRBD1 | TRBJ2-2 | TRBV2 | . | TGTGCCAGCAGTGCTGCGGACAGGGGTAACACCGGGGAGCTGTTTTTT | CASSAADRGNTGELFF
. | TRBJ1-1 | TRBV10-3 | once | TGTGCCATCAAGCGGGACATGAACACTGAAGCTTTCTTT | CAIKRDMNTEAFF
TRBD2 | TRBJ2-7 | TRBV27 | . | TGTGCCAGCAGTTTTGTGGGAGGGGACTACGAGCAGTACTTC | CASSFVGGDYEQYF
. | TRBJ2-7 | TRBV28 | . | TGTGCCAGCACCCCCTCGGGAGTCAACGAGCAGTACTTC | CASTPSGVNEQYF
. | TRBJ2-7 | TRBV5-1 | . | TGCGCCAGCAGCTTGAAACAAAACTCCTACGAGCAGTACTTC | CASSLKQNSYEQYF
TRBD1 | TRBJ1-2 | TRBV7-9 | . | TGTGCCAGCAGCTCTATGATTACAGGGGGCGATGGCTACACCTTC | CASSSMITGGDGYTF
TRBD2 | TRBJ2-1 | TRBV19 | . | TGTGCCAGTAATATCGAGGTCACTAGCGGAAGCTCCTACAATGAGCAGTTCTTC | CASNIEVTSGSSYNEQFF
. | TRBJ1-1 | TRBV28 | . | TGTGCCAGCAGTTTGGTTTGGCCGGAGTCGAGGACTGAAGCTTTCTTT | CASSLVWPESRTEAFF
TRBD2 | TRBJ2-3 | TRBV7-3 | . | TGTGCCAGCAGCCCAGATTGGACTAGCGGGAGGTCAGATACGCAGTATTTT | CASSPDWTSGRSDTQYF
TRBD1 | TRBJ2-7 | TRBV29-1 | . | TGCAGCGTAGTTCCGGGACAGGGCTCCTACGAGCAGTACTTC | CSVVPGQGSYEQYF
. | TRBJ2-1 | TRBV7-2 | . | TGTGCCAGCAGCTTTTGGACGTCGGCGGGGAACCAGTTCTTC | CASSFWTSAGNQFF
TRBD2 | TRBJ2-2 | TRBV5-1 | . | TGCGCCAGCAGCTTGGGACTAGCGGTTACCGGGGAGCTGTTTTTT | CASSLGLAVTGELFF
TRBD2 | TRBJ2-5 | TRBV7-9 | few | TGTGCCAGCAGCCCCGTTGGAGCGGGAGGGCCCGAAGAGACCCAGTACTTC | CASSPVGAGGPEETQYF
. | TRBJ2-2 | TRBV13 | few | TGTGCCAGCAGCTTATCCCGACGGACAGTGGGGGTACCCGGGGAGCTGTTTTTT | CASSLSRRTVGVPGELFF
. | TRBJ1-5 | TRBV19 | . | TGTGCCAGTAGTATAGGTCGGGGAGCCAGCAATCAGCCCCAGCATTTT | CASSIGRGASNQPQHF